Shown below are 6 T cell receptor beta chains from a single sample sequenced in a study of T cell repertoires in cytomegalovirus infection. A single record per CDR3 protein comes from TCRdb applying MiXCR to the reads. Here the sample spans 51,000 or so distinct CDR3 sequences, around a fifth being singletons. Their cognate antigens are unknown. The sequencing used CD8+ T cells from cultured PBMCs, collected from culture after CMV antigen stimulation. All receptors derive from a human donor in good health (CMV status not recorded). Some clones in this sample may be carry-over from other donors' samples.

The rearrangement joins TRBV28 to TRBJ2-3, with 13 nucleotides matching TRBD2. V trimming: 7 bases; J trimming: 2 bases; junction bases outside the gene matches: 6. Germline V gene sequence: CDR1 MDHEN, CDR2 SYDVKM. The length of the CDR3 is 16 residues. The CDR3 nucleotides are TGTGCCAGCACCCCGGGACTAGCGGGGATCACAGATACGCAGTATTTT. This encodes CASTPGLAGITDTQYF.

V usage is TRBV20-1 and J usage is TRBJ1-1; D ambiguous. V gave up 6 bases and J gave up 6 bases, with 14 bases separating them. The CDR3 length is 12 residues. Per the germline V gene, CDR1 is DFQATT and CDR2 is SNEGSKA (reference sequence). CDR3 loop: CSAGDYLAEAFF. The CDR3, as DNA: TGCAGTGCCGGAGACTATCTGGCTGAAGCTTTCTTT.

This clonotype was seen more than once but under ten times. The genes are TRBV27 and TRBJ1-5; a possible D gene is TRBD1 (6 bases). V was trimmed by 9 bases and J by 7 bases, leaving 13 bases between them. Germline-derived CDR1 and CDR2 are MNHEY and SMNVEV (reference sequence). The CDR3 contains 12 residues. CDR3 sequence: CASGQLGQPQHF. CDR3 DNA: TGTGCCAGTGGACAGTTAGGACAGCCCCAGCATTTT.

The chain is built from TRBV27 and TRBJ1-2, with 10 bases identical to TRBD1. Trimming took 2 bases from V and 5 from J; bases not matched to a gene: 8. The germline CDR1 and CDR2 sequences are MNHEY and SMNVEV (reference sequence). The CDR3 loop spans 16 amino acids. The CDR3 coding sequence is TGTGCCAGCAGTTTAGGGACCGGGACAGGGGCATATGGCTACACCTTC. Amino acid sequence: CASSLGTGTGAYGYTF.

The rearrangement uses TRBV5-4 and TRBJ2-2; D ambiguous. The germline CDR1 and CDR2 sequences are SGHNT and YYREEE (reference sequence). The CDR3 is made up of 15 amino acids. Trimming shortened V by 1 base and J by 0 bases, and 7 bases separated the two germline ends. The chain's CDR3 is CASSLWGTNTGELFF. CDR3 nucleotide sequence: TGTGCCAGCAGCTTGTGGGGAACGAACACCGGGGAGCTGTTTTTT.

This clonotype was counted only a few times. The CDR3 is CATSDFWDSDAGELFF. CDR3 DNA sequence: TGTGCCACCAGTGACTTCTGGGACAGCGACGCCGGGGAGCTGTTTTTT. This chain uses TRBV24-1 with TRBJ2-2; 7 bases are a match to TRBD1. This CDR3 spans 16 amino acids. From germline, CDR1 is KGHDR and CDR2 SFDVKD. V dropped 4 bases and J dropped 6; count of bases not matched to a gene: 10.